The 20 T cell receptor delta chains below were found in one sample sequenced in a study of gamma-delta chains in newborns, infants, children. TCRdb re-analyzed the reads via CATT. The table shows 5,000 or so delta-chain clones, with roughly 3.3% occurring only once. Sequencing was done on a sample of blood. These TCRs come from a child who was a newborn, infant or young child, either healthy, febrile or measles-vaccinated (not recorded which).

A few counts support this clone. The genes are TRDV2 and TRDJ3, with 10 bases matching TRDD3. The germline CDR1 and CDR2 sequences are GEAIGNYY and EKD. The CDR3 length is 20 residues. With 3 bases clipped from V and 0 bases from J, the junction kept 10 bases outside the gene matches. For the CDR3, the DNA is TGTGCCTGTGACGCCGTTACTGGGGGATTCAGCTCCTGGGACACCCGACAGATGTTTTTC. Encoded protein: CACDAVTGGFSSWDTRQMFF.

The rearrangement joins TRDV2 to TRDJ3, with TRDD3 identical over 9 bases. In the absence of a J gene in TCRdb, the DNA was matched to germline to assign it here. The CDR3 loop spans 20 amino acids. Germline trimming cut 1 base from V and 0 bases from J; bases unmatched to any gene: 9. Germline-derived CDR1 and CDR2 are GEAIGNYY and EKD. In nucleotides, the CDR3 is TGTGCCTGTGACACGATCCGGCTGGGGGATGTCTCCTGGGACACCCGACAGATGTTTTTC. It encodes CACDTIRLGDVSWDTRQMFF.

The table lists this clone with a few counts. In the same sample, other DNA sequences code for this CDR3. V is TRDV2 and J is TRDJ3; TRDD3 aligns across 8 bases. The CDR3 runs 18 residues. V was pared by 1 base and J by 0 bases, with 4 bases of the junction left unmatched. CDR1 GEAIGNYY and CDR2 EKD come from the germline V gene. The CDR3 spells CACDTGGFGSWDTRQMFF. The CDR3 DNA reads TGTGCCTGTGACACTGGGGGATTTGGCTCCTGGGACACCCGACAGATGTTTTTC.

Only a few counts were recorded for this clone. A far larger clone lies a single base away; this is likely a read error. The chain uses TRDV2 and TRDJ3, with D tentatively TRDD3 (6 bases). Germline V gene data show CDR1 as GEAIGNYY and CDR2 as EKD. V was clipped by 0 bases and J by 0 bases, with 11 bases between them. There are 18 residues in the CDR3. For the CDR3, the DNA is TGTGCCTGTGACACCGCTGGGGAATACTCCTGGGACACCCGACAGATGTTTTTC. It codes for CACDTAGEYSWDTRQMFF.

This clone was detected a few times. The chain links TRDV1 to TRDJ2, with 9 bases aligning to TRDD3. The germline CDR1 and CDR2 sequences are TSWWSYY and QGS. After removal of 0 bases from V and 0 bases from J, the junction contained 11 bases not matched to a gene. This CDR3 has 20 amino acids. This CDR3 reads CALGELEGGGIPPLTAQLFF. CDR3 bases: TGTGCTCTTGGGGAACTAGAAGGCGGGGGGATACCTCCTTTGACAGCACAACTCTTCTTT.

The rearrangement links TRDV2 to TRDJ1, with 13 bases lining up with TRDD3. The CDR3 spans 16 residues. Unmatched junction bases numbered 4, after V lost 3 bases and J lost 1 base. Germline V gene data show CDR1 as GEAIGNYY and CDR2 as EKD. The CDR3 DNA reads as TGTGCCTGTGACGTACTGGGGGATACGGTCACCGATAAACTCATCTTT. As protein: CACDVLGDTVTDKLIF.

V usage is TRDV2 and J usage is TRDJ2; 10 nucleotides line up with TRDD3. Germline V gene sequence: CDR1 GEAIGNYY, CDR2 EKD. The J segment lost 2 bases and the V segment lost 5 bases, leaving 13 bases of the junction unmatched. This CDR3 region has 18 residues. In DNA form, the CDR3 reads TGTGCCTGTGGCCCCATTACTGGGGGATTCGGCTTGACAGCACAACTCTTCTTT. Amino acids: CACGPITGGFGLTAQLFF.

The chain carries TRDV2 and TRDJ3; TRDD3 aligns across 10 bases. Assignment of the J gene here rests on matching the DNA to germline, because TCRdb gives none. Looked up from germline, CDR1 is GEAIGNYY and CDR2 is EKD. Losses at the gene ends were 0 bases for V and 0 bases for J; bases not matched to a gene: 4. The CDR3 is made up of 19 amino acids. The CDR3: CACDTGGYASSWDTRQMFF. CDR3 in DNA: TGTGCCTGTGACACCGGGGGATACGCGAGCTCCTGGGACACCCGACAGATGTTTTTC.

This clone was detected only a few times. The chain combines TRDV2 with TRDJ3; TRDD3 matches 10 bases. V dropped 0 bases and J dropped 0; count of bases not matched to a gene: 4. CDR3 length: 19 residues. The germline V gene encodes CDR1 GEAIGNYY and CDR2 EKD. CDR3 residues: CACDTVWGISSWDTRQMFF. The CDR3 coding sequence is TGTGCCTGTGACACCGTCTGGGGGATAAGCTCCTGGGACACCCGACAGATGTTTTTC.

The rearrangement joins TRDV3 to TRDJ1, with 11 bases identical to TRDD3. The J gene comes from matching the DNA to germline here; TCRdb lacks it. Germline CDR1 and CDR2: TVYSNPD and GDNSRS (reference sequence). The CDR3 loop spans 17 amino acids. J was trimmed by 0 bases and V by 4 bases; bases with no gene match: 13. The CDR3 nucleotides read TGTGCCTCTGTCCCCCCGCTGGGGGATACCAACACCGATAAACTCATCTTT. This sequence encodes CASVPPLGDTNTDKLIF.

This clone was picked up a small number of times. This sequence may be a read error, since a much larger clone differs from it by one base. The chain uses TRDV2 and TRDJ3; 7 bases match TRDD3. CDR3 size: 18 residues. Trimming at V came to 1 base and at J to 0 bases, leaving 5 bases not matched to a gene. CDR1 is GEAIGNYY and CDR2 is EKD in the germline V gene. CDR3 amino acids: CACDTLGICSWDTRQMFF. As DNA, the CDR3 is TGTGCCTGTGACACGCTGGGGATATGCTCCTGGGACACCCGACAGATGTTTTTC.

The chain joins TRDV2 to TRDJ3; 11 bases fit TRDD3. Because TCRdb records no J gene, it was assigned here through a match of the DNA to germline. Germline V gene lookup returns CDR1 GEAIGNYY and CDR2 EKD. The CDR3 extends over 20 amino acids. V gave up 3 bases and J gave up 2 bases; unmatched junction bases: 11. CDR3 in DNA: TGTGCCTGTGACTCACTTATGGGGGATACGCTCACCTGGGACACCCGACAGATGTTTTTC. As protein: CACDSLMGDTLTWDTRQMFF.

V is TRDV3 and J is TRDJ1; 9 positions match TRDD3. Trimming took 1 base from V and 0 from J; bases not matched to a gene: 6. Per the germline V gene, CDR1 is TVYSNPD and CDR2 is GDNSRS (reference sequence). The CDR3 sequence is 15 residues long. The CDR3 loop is CAFTGDTGYTDKLIF. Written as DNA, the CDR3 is TGTGCCTTTACTGGGGATACGGGGTACACCGATAAACTCATCTTT.

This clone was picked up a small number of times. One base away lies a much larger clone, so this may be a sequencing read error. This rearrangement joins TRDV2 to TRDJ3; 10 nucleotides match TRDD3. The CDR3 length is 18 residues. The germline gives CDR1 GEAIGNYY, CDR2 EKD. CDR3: CACGTAGGYSWDTRQMFF. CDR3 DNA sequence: TGTGCCTGTGGCACCGCTGGGGGATACTCCTGGGACACCCGACAGATGTTTTTC.

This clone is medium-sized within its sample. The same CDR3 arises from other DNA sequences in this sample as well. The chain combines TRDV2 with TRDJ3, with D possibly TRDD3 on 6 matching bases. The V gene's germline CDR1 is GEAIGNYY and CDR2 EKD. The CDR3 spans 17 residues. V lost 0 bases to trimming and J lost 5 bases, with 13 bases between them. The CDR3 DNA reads TGTGCCTGTGACACCGCGATTGGGGGCAGGGACACCCGACAGATGTTTTTC. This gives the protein CACDTAIGGRDTRQMFF.

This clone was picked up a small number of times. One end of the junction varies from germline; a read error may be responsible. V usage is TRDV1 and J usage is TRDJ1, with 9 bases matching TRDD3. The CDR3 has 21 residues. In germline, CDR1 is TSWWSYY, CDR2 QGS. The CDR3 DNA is TGTGCTCTTGGGGAACTTCGGACCCGCTTAGGACTGGGGGAACACCCCGATAAACTCATCTTC. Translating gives CALGELRTRLGLGEHPDKLIF.

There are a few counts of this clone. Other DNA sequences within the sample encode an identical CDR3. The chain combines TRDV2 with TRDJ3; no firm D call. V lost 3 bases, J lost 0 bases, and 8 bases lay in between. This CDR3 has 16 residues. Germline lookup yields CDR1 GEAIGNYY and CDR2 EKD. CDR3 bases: TGTGCCTGTGACTCACTCAGCTCCTGGGACACCCGACAGATGTTTTTC. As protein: CACDSLSSWDTRQMFF.

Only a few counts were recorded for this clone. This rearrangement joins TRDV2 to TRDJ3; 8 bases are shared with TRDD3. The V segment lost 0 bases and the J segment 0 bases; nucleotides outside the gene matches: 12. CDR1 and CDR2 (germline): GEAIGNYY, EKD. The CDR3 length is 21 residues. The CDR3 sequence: CACDTVLGAPRDSWDTRQMFF. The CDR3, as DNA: TGTGCCTGTGACACCGTACTGGGGGCCCCCCGAGACTCCTGGGACACCCGACAGATGTTTTTC.

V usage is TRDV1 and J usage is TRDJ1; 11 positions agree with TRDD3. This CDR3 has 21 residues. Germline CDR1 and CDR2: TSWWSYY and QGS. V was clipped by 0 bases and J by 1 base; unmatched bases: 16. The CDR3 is CALGELIGPSYWGIGTDKLIF. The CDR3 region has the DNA TGTGCTCTTGGGGAACTTATCGGGCCTTCCTACTGGGGGATAGGCACCGATAAACTCATCTTT.

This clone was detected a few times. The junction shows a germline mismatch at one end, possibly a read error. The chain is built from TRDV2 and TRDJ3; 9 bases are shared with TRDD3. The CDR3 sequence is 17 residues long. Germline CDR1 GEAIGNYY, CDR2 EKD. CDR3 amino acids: CARDTVGDIWDTRQMFF. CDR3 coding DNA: TGTGCCCGTGACACCGTGGGGGATATTTGGGACACCCGACAGATGTTTTTC.